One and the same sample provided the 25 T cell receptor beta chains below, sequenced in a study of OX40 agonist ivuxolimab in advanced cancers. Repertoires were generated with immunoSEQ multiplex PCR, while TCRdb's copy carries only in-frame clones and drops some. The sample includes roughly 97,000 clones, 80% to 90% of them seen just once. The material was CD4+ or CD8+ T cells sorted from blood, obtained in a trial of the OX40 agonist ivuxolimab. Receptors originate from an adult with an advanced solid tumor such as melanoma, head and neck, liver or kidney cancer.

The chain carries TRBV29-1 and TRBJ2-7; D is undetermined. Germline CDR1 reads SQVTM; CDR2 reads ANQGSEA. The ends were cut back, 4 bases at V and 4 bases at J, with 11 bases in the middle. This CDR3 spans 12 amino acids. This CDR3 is CSVVEVGYEQYF. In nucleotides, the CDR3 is TGCAGCGTTGTAGAGGTGGGTTACGAGCAGTACTTC.

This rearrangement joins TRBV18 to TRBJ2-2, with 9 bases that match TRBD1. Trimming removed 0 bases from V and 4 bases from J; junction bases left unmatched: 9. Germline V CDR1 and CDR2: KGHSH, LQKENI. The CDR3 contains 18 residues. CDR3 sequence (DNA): TGTGCCAGCTCACCACCGGCGAAGGGACAGGGAGCCACCGGGGAGCTGTTTTTT. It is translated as CASSPPAKGQGATGELFF.

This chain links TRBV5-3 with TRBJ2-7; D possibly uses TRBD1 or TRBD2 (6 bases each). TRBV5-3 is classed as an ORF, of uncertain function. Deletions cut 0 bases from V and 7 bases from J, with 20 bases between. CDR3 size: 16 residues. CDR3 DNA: TGTGCCAGAAGCTTGGAACCCGTAGGGGGTAGCGGAGAGCAGTACTTC. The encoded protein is CARSLEPVGGSGEQYF.

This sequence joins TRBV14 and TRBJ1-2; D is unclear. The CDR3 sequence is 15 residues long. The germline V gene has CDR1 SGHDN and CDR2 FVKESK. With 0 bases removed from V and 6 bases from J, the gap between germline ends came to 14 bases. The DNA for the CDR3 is TGTGCCAGCAGCCAAGATTACGGGTCCCCCCATGGCTACACCTTC. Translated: CASSQDYGSPHGYTF.

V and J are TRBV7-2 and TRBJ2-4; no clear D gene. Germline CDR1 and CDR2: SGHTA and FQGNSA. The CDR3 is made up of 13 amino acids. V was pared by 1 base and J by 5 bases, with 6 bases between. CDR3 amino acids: CASSLDRENIQYF. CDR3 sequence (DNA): TGTGCCAGCAGCTTAGATAGGGAAAACATTCAGTACTTC.

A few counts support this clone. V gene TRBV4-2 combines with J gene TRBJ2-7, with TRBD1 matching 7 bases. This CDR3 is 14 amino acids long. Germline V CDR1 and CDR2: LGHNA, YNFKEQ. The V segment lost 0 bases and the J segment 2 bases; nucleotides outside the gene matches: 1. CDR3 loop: CASSQERGPYEQYF. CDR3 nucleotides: TGTGCCAGCAGCCAAGAGAGGGGGCCCTACGAGCAGTACTTC.

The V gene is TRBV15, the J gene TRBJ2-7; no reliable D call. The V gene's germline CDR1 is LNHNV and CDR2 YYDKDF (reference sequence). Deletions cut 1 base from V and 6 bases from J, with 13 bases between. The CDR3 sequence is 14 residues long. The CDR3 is CATSRAGGFREQYF. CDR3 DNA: TGTGCCACCAGCAGAGCCGGCGGTTTCCGCGAGCAGTACTTC.

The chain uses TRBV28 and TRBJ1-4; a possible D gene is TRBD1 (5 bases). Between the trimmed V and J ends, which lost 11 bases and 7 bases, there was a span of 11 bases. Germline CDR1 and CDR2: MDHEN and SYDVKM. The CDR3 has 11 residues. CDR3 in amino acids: CAVVGGEKLFF. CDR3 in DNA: TGTGCCGTCGTTGGGGGTGAAAAACTGTTTTTT.

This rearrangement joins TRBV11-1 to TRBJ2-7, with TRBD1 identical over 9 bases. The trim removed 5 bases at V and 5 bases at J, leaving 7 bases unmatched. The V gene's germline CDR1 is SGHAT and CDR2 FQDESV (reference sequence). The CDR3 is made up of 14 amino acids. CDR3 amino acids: CASSPTDRGNEQYF. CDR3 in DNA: TGTGCCAGCAGCCCAACGGACAGGGGAAACGAGCAGTACTTC.

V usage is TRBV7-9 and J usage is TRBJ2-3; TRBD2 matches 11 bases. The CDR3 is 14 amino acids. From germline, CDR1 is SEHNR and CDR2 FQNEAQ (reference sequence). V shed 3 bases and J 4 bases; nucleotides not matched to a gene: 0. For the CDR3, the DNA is TGTGCCAGCAGCTTTAGCGGGGGGGCAGATACGCAGTATTTT. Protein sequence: CASSFSGGADTQYF.

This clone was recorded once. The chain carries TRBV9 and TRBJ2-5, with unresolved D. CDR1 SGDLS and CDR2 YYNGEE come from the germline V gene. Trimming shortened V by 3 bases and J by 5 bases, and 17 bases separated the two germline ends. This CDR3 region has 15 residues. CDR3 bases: TGTGCCAGCAGCGAGGACCCGAGCAGCCATGAGACCCAGTACTTC. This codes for CASSEDPSSHETQYF.

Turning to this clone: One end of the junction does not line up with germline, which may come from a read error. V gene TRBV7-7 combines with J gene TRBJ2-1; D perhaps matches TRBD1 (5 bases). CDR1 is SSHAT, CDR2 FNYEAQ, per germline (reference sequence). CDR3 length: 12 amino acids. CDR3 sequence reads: CASSAQGNEQFF. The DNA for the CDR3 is TGTGCTAGCAGCGCCCAGGGCAATGAGCAGTTCTTC. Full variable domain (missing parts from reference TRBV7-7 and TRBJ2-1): GAGVSQSPRYKVTKRGQDVTLRCDPISSHATLYWYQQALGQGPEFLTYFNYEAQPDKSGLPSDRFSAERPEGSISTLTIQRTEQRDSAMYRCASSAQGNEQFFGPGTRLTVL.

CDR3 protein: CASSYSGRVSGNTIYF. CDR3 coding DNA: TGTGCCAGCAGTTACTCCGGCAGGGTCTCTGGAAACACCATATATTTT. V and J are TRBV6-5 and TRBJ1-3; D is possibly TRBD1 (5 bases). The V and J ends lost 0 bases and 0 bases respectively, with 9 bases between them. Germline V lookup: CDR1 MNHEY, CDR2 SVGAGI. The CDR3 is 16 residues long.

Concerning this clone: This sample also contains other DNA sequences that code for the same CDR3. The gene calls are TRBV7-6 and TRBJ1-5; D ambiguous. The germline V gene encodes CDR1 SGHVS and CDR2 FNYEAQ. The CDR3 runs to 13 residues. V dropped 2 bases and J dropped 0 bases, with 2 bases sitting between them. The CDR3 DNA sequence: TGTGCCAGCAGCTTAAATAGCAATCAGCCCCAGCATTTT. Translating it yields CASSLNSNQPQHF.

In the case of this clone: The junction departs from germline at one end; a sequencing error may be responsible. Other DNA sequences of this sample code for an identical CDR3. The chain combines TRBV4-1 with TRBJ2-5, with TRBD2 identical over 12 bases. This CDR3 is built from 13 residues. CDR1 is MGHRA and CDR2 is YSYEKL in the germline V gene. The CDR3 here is CASSRLAGETQYF. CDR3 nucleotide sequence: TGCGCCAGCAGCCGACTAGCGGGAGAGACTCAGTACTTC.

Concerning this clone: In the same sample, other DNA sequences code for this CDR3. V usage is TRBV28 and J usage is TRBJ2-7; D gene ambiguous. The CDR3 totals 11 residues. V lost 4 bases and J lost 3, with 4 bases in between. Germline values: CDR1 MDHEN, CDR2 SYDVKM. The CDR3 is CASSSFYEQYF. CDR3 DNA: TGTGCCAGCAGTTCATTCTACGAGCAGTACTTC. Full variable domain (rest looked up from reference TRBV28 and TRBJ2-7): DVKVTQSSRYLVKRTGEKVFLECVQDMDHENMFWYRQDPGLGLRLIYFSYDVKMKEKGDIPEGYSVSREKKERFSLILESASTNQTSMYLCASSSFYEQYFGPGTRLTVT.

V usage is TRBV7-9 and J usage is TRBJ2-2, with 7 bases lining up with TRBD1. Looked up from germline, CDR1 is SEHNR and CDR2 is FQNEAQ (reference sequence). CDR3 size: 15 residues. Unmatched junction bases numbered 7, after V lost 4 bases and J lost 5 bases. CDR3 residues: CASSSDRDSTGELFF. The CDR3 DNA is TGTGCCAGCAGCTCTGACCGGGACAGTACCGGGGAGCTGTTTTTT.

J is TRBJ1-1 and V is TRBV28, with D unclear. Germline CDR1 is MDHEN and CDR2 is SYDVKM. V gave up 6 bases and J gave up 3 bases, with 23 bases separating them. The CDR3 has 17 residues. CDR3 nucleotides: TGTGCCAGCAGACCACTCAGTCGCGGGCTTGTCTACACTGAAGCTTTCTTT. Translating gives CASRPLSRGLVYTEAFF.

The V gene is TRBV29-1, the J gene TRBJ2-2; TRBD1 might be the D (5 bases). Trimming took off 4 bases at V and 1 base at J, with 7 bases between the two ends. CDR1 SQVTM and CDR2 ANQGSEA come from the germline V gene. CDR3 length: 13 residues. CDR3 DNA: TGCAGCGTTGGGGGCGGGAACACCGGGGAGCTGTTTTTT. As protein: CSVGGGNTGELFF.

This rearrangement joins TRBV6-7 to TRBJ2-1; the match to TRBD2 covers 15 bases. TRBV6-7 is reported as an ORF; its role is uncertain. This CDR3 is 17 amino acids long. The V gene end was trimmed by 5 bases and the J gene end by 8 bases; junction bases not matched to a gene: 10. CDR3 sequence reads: CASSKYGLAGGPDEQFF. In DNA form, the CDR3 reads TGTGCCAGCAGTAAATACGGACTAGCGGGGGGGCCGGATGAGCAGTTCTTC.

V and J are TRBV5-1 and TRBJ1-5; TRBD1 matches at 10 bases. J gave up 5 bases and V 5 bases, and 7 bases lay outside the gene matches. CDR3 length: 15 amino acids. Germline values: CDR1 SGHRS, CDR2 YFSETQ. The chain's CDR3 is CASSEGTGEYQPQHF. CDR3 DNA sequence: TGCGCCAGCAGTGAGGGGACAGGGGAATATCAGCCCCAGCATTTT.

CDR3: CASSLQGRDTEAFF. The CDR3 DNA reads as TGTGCCAGCAGCTTGCAGGGGAGGGACACTGAAGCTTTCTTT. This sequence joins TRBV5-4 and TRBJ1-1; perhaps TRBD1 as D (6 bases). CDR1 and CDR2 (germline): SGHNT, YYREEE (reference sequence). V was trimmed by 1 base and J by 3 bases, leaving 10 bases between them. The CDR3 runs 14 residues. The full variable domain, in which reference TRBV5-4 and TRBJ1-1 provide the parts outside the CDR3, is ETGVTQSPTHLIKTRGQQVTLRCSSQSGHNTVSWYQQALGQGPQFIFQYYREEENGRGNFPPRFSGLQFPNYSSELNVNALELDDSALYLCASSLQGRDTEAFFGQGTRLTVV.

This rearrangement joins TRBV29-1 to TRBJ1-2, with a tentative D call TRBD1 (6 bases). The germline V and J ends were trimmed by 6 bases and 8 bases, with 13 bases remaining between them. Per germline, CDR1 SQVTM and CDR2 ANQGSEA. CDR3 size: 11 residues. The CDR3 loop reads CSVDSPSGYTF. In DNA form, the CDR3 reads TGCAGCGTGGACAGTCCCAGCGGCTACACCTTC.

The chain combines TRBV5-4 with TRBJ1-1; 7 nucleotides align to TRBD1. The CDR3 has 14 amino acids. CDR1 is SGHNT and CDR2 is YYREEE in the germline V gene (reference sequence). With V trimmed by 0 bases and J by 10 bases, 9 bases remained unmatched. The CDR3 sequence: CASSLDRGKFGAFF. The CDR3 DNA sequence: TGTGCCAGCAGCTTGGACAGGGGAAAATTTGGAGCTTTCTTT.

CDR3 region: CASSSGWNQPQHF. CDR3 bases: TGTGCCAGTAGCTCTGGTTGGAATCAGCCCCAGCATTTT. This chain uses TRBV19 with TRBJ1-5; unclear D gene. The CDR3 is 13 residues long. Trimming stripped 6 bases from V and 4 bases from J, with 10 bases between. CDR1 and CDR2 (germline): LNHDA, SQIVND (reference sequence).